A selection of T cell receptor beta chains follows, all from one sample in a study of blood T cell repertoires in COVID-19. The table came from immunoSEQ multiplex PCR; TCRdb's copy has only in-frame clones and leaves some out. This table holds roughly 240,000 clones, more than 65% found once. What was sequenced was peripheral blood. The source is a man aged 40-55 years who had recovered from COVID-19. The CDR3 runs from the conserved cysteine through the conserved F or W. A D gene is named only where the DNA matches it firmly. Clone size is not always given. Where it is, it says once, few, many or a class for expanded clones.

clone_size: -; d_call: TRBD2; v_call: TRBV10-1; j_call: TRBJ2-7; cdr3_nt: TGCGCCAGCAGTCCCCAGAGCGGGAGGGCCCACGAGCAGTACTTC; cdr3_aa: CASSPQSGRAHEQYF
clone_size: once; d_call: TRBD2; v_call: TRBV13; j_call: TRBJ2-3; cdr3_nt: TGTGCCAGCAGCTTCAGTCCCGGGACTAGCGGGGGGCCACGGGATACGCAGTATTTT; cdr3_aa: CASSFSPGTSGGPRDTQYF
clone_size: -; d_call: TRBD2; v_call: TRBV7-2; j_call: TRBJ2-5; cdr3_nt: TGTGCCAGCAGCCAAAGAGCGGGGCAAGAGACCCAGTACTTC; cdr3_aa: CASSQRAGQETQYF
clone_size: -; d_call: -; v_call: TRBV7-2; j_call: TRBJ2-5; cdr3_nt: TGTGCCAGCAGCTTAGAGGCGGGGGCTGAAGAGACCCAGTACTTC; cdr3_aa: CASSLEAGAEETQYF
clone_size: -; d_call: -; v_call: TRBV29-1; j_call: TRBJ1-1; cdr3_nt: TGCAGCACACACCATGTGAACACTGAAGCTTTCTTT; cdr3_aa: CSTHHVNTEAFF
clone_size: once; d_call: TRBD2; v_call: TRBV19; j_call: TRBJ2-1; cdr3_nt: TGTGCCAGTAGTACTCTTCGCGGGGGATACAATGAGCAGTTCTTC; cdr3_aa: CASSTLRGGYNEQFF
clone_size: -; d_call: TRBD1; v_call: TRBV7-2; j_call: TRBJ2-5; cdr3_nt: TGTGCCAGCAGCTTCGGGGGACAGGCGACGGAGACCCAGTACTTC; cdr3_aa: CASSFGGQATETQYF
clone_size: -; d_call: TRBD1; v_call: TRBV19; j_call: TRBJ2-1; cdr3_nt: TGTGCCAGTAGTCCCCCCCGGGACAGGGCATACAATGAGCAGTTCTTC; cdr3_aa: CASSPPRDRAYNEQFF
clone_size: -; d_call: -; v_call: TRBV11-2; j_call: TRBJ1-2; cdr3_nt: TGTGCCAGCAGCCCGGCATTTAATCAGCGGCACTATGGCTACACCTTC; cdr3_aa: CASSPAFNQRHYGYTF
clone_size: -; d_call: TRBD1; v_call: TRBV11-2; j_call: TRBJ1-1; cdr3_nt: TGTGCCAGCAGCCCCGGACAGGCCCAAGGGGCTTTCTTT; cdr3_aa: CASSPGQAQGAFF
clone_size: few; d_call: TRBD2; v_call: TRBV18; j_call: TRBJ2-7; cdr3_nt: TGTGCCAGCTCACCGGGACTAGCGGGATCAGCCGAGCAGTACTTC; cdr3_aa: CASSPGLAGSAEQYF
clone_size: -; d_call: TRBD1; v_call: TRBV10-1; j_call: TRBJ2-2; cdr3_nt: TGCGCCAGCAGGGGACAGGGATCCACCGGGGAGCTGTTTTTT; cdr3_aa: CASRGQGSTGELFF
clone_size: few; d_call: -; v_call: TRBV6-5; j_call: TRBJ2-2; cdr3_nt: TGTGCCAGCCGGCGAGCGATCACCGGGGAGCTGTTTTTT; cdr3_aa: CASRRAITGELFF
clone_size: -; d_call: TRBD2; v_call: TRBV19; j_call: TRBJ2-3; cdr3_nt: TGTGCCAGTAGTATTAGGCCGGATCTAGCGGGAGGGGTTACGCAGTATTTT; cdr3_aa: CASSIRPDLAGGVTQYF
clone_size: once; d_call: -; v_call: TRBV18; j_call: TRBJ2-5; cdr3_nt: TGTGCCAGCTCACCAGAGATTCAAGAGACCCAGTACTTC; cdr3_aa: CASSPEIQETQYF
clone_size: few; d_call: TRBD1; v_call: TRBV10-3; j_call: TRBJ1-5; cdr3_nt: TGTGCCATCAGTGTAACAGGGGGCCAGCCCCAGCATTTT; cdr3_aa: CAISVTGGQPQHF
clone_size: once; d_call: -; v_call: TRBV6-5; j_call: TRBJ2-2; cdr3_nt: TGTGCCAGCTTAGAGGTTTCCACCGGGGAGCTGTTTTTT; cdr3_aa: CASLEVSTGELFF
clone_size: -; d_call: -; v_call: TRBV4-3; j_call: TRBJ2-7; cdr3_nt: TGCGCCAGCAGCCAGCAGCGGACCTTCGGCGAGCAGTACTTC; cdr3_aa: CASSQQRTFGEQYF
clone_size: -; d_call: TRBD1; v_call: TRBV7-9; j_call: TRBJ2-5; cdr3_nt: TGTGCCAGCATCGGACAGGCAGAAGAGACCCAGTACTTC; cdr3_aa: CASIGQAEETQYF
clone_size: -; d_call: TRBD1; v_call: TRBV25-1; j_call: TRBJ2-7; cdr3_nt: TGTGCCAGCAGTGAACAAAACGGACAGGGACATTTCTTC; cdr3_aa: CASSEQNGQGHFF
clone_size: -; d_call: -; v_call: TRBV20-1; j_call: TRBJ1-2; cdr3_nt: TGCAGTGCTAAGGGGAACTATGGCTACACCTTC; cdr3_aa: CSAKGNYGYTF
clone_size: -; d_call: TRBD2; v_call: TRBV6-5; j_call: TRBJ2-3; cdr3_nt: TGTGCCAGCAGACCGGGACTAGCTTACAATACGCAGTATTTT; cdr3_aa: CASRPGLAYNTQYF
clone_size: few; d_call: TRBD1; v_call: TRBV11-2; j_call: TRBJ1-1; cdr3_nt: TGTGCCAGCAGCTTAGGGCAGGGGGAGGTGAACACTGAAGCTTTCTTT; cdr3_aa: CASSLGQGEVNTEAFF
clone_size: -; d_call: -; v_call: TRBV5-8; j_call: TRBJ2-7; cdr3_nt: TGTGCCAGCAGCCGTGCCTCGGTGGACGAGCAGTACTTC; cdr3_aa: CASSRASVDEQYF
clone_size: -; d_call: TRBD1; v_call: TRBV11-3; j_call: TRBJ1-2; cdr3_nt: TGTGCCAGCAGCCCAAGACAGGGGGCCTCCTATGGCTACACCTTC; cdr3_aa: CASSPRQGASYGYTF
clone_size: -; d_call: -; v_call: TRBV18; j_call: TRBJ2-2; cdr3_nt: TGTGCCAGCTCACCACCGGGGCTAGGGGAGCTGTTTTTT; cdr3_aa: CASSPPGLGELFF
clone_size: -; d_call: -; v_call: TRBV21-1; j_call: TRBJ2-2; cdr3_nt: TGTGCCAGCAGCAAGAGTCGGGCGGGAGGGGGAACCGGGGAGCTGTTTTTT; cdr3_aa: CASSKSRAGGGTGELFF
clone_size: -; d_call: -; v_call: TRBV7-9; j_call: TRBJ1-4; cdr3_nt: TGTGCCAGCAGCTCAGCCTCAACTAATGAAAAACTGTTTTTT; cdr3_aa: CASSSASTNEKLFF
clone_size: -; d_call: TRBD2; v_call: TRBV19; j_call: TRBJ2-3; cdr3_nt: TGTGCCAGTAGTACTAGCGGGAGCGCAGATACGCAGTATTTT; cdr3_aa: CASSTSGSADTQYF
clone_size: -; d_call: -; v_call: TRBV9; j_call: TRBJ1-2; cdr3_nt: TGTGCCAGCAGCGTAGGCCCCGGGGGCTATGGCTACACCTTC; cdr3_aa: CASSVGPGGYGYTF
clone_size: -; d_call: -; v_call: TRBV11-3; j_call: TRBJ2-3; cdr3_nt: TGTGCCAGCAGCTTAGATCTGCGTGATACGCAGTATTTT; cdr3_aa: CASSLDLRDTQYF
clone_size: -; d_call: -; v_call: TRBV20-1; j_call: TRBJ2-7; cdr3_nt: TGCAGTGCTAGTTCAGGCTACGAGCAGTACTTC; cdr3_aa: CSASSGYEQYF